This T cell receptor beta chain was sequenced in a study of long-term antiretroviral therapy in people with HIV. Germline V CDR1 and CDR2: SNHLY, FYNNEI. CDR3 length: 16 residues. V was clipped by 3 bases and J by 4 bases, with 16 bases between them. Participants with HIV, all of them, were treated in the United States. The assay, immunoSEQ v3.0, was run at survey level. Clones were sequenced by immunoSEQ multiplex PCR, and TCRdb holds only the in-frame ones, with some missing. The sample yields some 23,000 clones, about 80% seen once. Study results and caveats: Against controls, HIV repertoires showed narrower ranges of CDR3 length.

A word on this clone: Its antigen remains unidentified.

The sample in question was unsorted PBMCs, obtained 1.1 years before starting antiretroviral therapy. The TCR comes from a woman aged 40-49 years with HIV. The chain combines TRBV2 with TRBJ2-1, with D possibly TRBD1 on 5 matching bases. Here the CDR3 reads CASSDRVGLPYNEQFF. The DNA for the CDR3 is TGTGCCAGCAGTGACAGGGTAGGGCTCCCTTACAATGAGCAGTTCTTC.